A single T cell receptor (beta chain) is shown here with its context. Sequencing was performed on unsorted PBMC DNA using ten immunoSEQ deep assay plates. Per the original data handling: With immunoSEQ giving junction-only sequences and no quality scores, filtering differed. The table came from immunoSEQ multiplex PCR; TCRdb's copy has only in-frame clones and leaves some out. V and J calls and clone size are copied from that table; D and trimming were computed from the DNA. The table has fewer than 500,000 clones, around 79% seen once; the top ten hold 9.5% to 15%. This entry belongs to a study of shared clonotypes between healthy human individuals. Study summary: The composition of the donors was a couple of women and a few men aged 18 to 49.

The CDR3 extends over 17 amino acids. Trimming stripped 1 base from V and 0 bases from J, with 13 bases between. Germline V gene lookup returns CDR1 LNHNV and CDR2 YYDKDF (reference sequence). The chain carries TRBV15 and TRBJ2-1, with unresolved D. The TCR comes from a woman in her thirties or forties in good health. Some clones in this sample may be carry-over from other donors' samples. The sequenced sample consisted of PBMCs. The CDR3 DNA follows: TGTGCCACCAGCAGAGGTTCGGCGGCTAGCTCCTACAATGAGCAGTTCTTC. This gives the protein CATSRGSAASSYNEQFF.